One sample yielded the 8 T cell receptor beta chains listed below, sequenced in a study of regulatory T cells in long-lasting Graves disease. Time point reported: newly diagnosed GD, antithyroid drugs for less than 3 months. RNA extracted from PBMCs served as the sequencing template. CDR3 regions were amplified by Arm-PCR using iRepertoire HTBI primers to build TCR beta libraries. TCRdb re-analysed the multiplex PCR reads in MiXCR, keeping a single row per CDR3 protein. The sample carries some 400,000 distinct CDR3 sequences, more than 13% recorded once. These data are also associated with another study on T cells in Graves' hyperthyroidism and ophthalmopathy.

Sequencing was performed on peripheral blood mononuclear cells (PBMCs), taken at new diagnosis, from a patient treated with antithyroid drugs. These receptors were obtained from a woman younger than 45 with Graves disease.

The rearrangement joins TRBV6-5 to TRBJ2-2; perhaps D is TRBD1 or TRBD2 (6 bases each). V was shortened by 0 bases and J by 4 bases, with 12 bases between the two germline ends. This CDR3 is built from 16 residues. Germline CDR1 MNHEY, CDR2 SVGAGI. Here the CDR3 reads CASSYSTGAGTGELFF. Here the CDR3 DNA reads TGTGCCAGCAGTTACTCGACGGGGGCTGGCACCGGGGAGCTGTTTTTT.

This clonotype was detected only a few times. The chain links TRBV28 to TRBJ2-1, with 8 positions matching TRBD1. Trimming took 2 bases from V and 4 from J; bases not matched to a gene: 4. The CDR3 has 15 amino acids. CDR1 and CDR2 (germline): MDHEN, SYDVKM. The CDR3 loop is CASSLPGGGYNEQFF. The CDR3 DNA sequence: TGTGCCAGCAGTTTACCAGGGGGCGGGTACAATGAGCAGTTCTTC.

This clonotype was recorded many times. The rearrangement links TRBV12-3 or TRBV12-4 to TRBJ1-2; D is undetermined. V was trimmed by 3 bases and J by 3 bases, leaving 8 bases between them. The CDR3 covers 13 residues. This CDR3 is CASSLEGHYGYTF. The CDR3 nucleotides read TGTGCCAGCAGTTTGGAGGGCCACTATGGCTACACCTTC.

This clonotype was seen more than once but under ten times. The chain recombines TRBV4-1 with TRBJ2-7, with no clear D. This CDR3 is built from 16 residues. Trimming left V 0 bases short and J 6 bases short, with 18 bases between. Per the germline V gene, CDR1 is MGHRA and CDR2 is YSYEKL. The CDR3 loop reads CASSQDFSMTPGEQYF. CDR3 DNA: TGCGCCAGCAGCCAAGATTTCTCGATGACGCCCGGCGAGCAGTACTTC.

The rearrangement uses TRBV5-6 and TRBJ2-1, with TRBD2 matching over 11 bases. This CDR3 region has 12 residues. Germline-derived CDR1 and CDR2 are SGHDT and YYEEEE. Losses at the gene ends were 3 bases for V and 15 bases for J; bases not matched to a gene: 5. CDR3 sequence (DNA): TGTGCCAGCAGCTCTACTAGCGGGAGTTGGTTCTTC. Encoded protein: CASSSTSGSWFF.

The rearrangement links TRBV12-3 or TRBV12-4 to TRBJ2-2, with D perhaps matching TRBD2 (6 bases). This CDR3 is 15 amino acids long. V was trimmed by 6 bases and J by 9 bases, leaving 20 bases between them. The CDR3 DNA reads as TGTGCCAGCAGAGACGGGCGGAGGGTTAGGCGGGAGCTGTTTTTT. Protein product: CASRDGRRVRRELFF.

A few counts support this clonotype. The chain links TRBV4-1 to TRBJ2-7; D call uncertain. Germline-derived CDR1 and CDR2 are MGHRA and YSYEKL. With 0 bases removed from V and 2 bases from J, the gap between germline ends came to 11 bases. The CDR3 covers 15 residues. CDR3 protein: CASSQENRPTYEQYF. The CDR3, as DNA: TGCGCCAGCAGCCAAGAGAACCGGCCTACCTACGAGCAGTACTTC.

In its sample, this clonotype was seen many times. The chain's CDR3 is CASSPLDPTGTQYF. For the CDR3, the DNA is TGTGCCAGCAGTCCCCTGGACCCAACTGGGACCCAGTACTTC. This chain joins TRBV27 and TRBJ2-5; D gene unclear. The CDR3 sequence is 14 residues long. Looked up from germline, CDR1 is MNHEY and CDR2 is SMNVEV (reference sequence). Trimming cost V 5 bases and J 7 bases, with 17 bases left between them.